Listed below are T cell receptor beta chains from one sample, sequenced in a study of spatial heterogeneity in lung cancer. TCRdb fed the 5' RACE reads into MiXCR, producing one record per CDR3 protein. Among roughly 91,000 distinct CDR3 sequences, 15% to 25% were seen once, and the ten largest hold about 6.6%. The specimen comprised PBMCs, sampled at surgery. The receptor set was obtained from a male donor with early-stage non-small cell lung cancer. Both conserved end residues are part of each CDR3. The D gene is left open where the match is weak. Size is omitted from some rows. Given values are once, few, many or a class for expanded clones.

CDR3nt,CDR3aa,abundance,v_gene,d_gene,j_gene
TGTGCCAGTAGTATTAGTGCGGGGGACACAGATACGCAGTATTTT,CASSISAGDTDTQYF,once,TRBV19,TRBD2,TRBJ2-3
TGTGCCAGCAGTTACCCGCCCCACTACGAGCAGTACTTC,CASSYPPHYEQYF,NA,TRBV6-2/TRBV6-3,NA,TRBJ2-7
TGTGCCAGCAGTTTAGCTAGCCGCCCAGAGACCCAGTACTTC,CASSLASRPETQYF,few,TRBV28,NA,TRBJ2-5
TGTGCCGAGCCTAATGAAAAACTGTTTTTT,CAEPNEKLFF,few,TRBV21-1,NA,TRBJ1-4
TGTGCCAGCAGCTTACGGCGAGCGTCAGGGGGCGGGGAGCTGTTTTTT,CASSLRRASGGGELFF,NA,TRBV7-8,TRBD1,TRBJ2-2
TGCAGTGCTGGCGCGAATGAGCAGTTCTTC,CSAGANEQFF,NA,TRBV20-1,NA,TRBJ2-1
TGTGCCAGCAGCTTAGTAGTCAGCGAAGCTTTCTTT,CASSLVVSEAFF,NA,TRBV11-2,NA,TRBJ1-1
TGTGCCAGCACACCCACCCCGGGGACCTACGAGCAGTACTTC,CASTPTPGTYEQYF,few,TRBV6-6,NA,TRBJ2-7
TGTGCCAGCTCACCGACTAGTTTTGACTACGAGCAGTACTTC,CASSPTSFDYEQYF,many,TRBV18,NA,TRBJ2-7
TGTGCCAGCAGTCCACAGGGGGCAAACGACGAGCAGTACTTC,CASSPQGANDEQYF,few,TRBV12-3/TRBV12-4,TRBD1,TRBJ2-7
TGTGCCAGCAGCAACTACGTCCGCGAGACCCAGTACTTC,CASSNYVRETQYF,NA,TRBV12-3/TRBV12-4,NA,TRBJ2-5
TGCGCCAGCAGCCAACCGACAGGGGGACGGGAAAAACTGTTTTTT,CASSQPTGGREKLFF,few,TRBV4-1,TRBD1,TRBJ1-4
TGCGCCAGCAGCATGTCAGGGTCCTACAATGAGCAGTTCTTC,CASSMSGSYNEQFF,few,TRBV5-1,NA,TRBJ2-1
TGTGCCAGCAGCCCGGGACAGGTCTCCTACGAGCAGTACTTC,CASSPGQVSYEQYF,few,TRBV12-3/TRBV12-4,TRBD1,TRBJ2-7
TGTGCCAGCAGCCAAGTAATTACGGGACTAGCTGACAATGAGCAGTTCTTC,CASSQVITGLADNEQFF,NA,TRBV3-1,TRBD2,TRBJ2-1
TGCAGTGCCAGTGGGTGGGGCAATGAAAAACTGTTTTTT,CSASGWGNEKLFF,few,TRBV20-1,NA,TRBJ1-4
TGTGCCAGCAGTTTATCGACAGGGGGCTATGGCTACACCTTC,CASSLSTGGYGYTF,many,TRBV27,TRBD1,TRBJ1-2
TGTGCCAGCAGTTTTTGGGACAGGGCCCACGAGCAGTACTTC,CASSFWDRAHEQYF,few,TRBV28,TRBD1,TRBJ2-7
TGTGCCGGGGGACAGGGGGCCAGGCAGTACTTC,CAGGQGARQYF,NA,TRBV10-3,TRBD1,TRBJ2-7
TGTGCCAGCAGCCCCCGTGCCCTCGGGGAGGAGACCCAGTACTTC,CASSPRALGEETQYF,NA,TRBV7-2,NA,TRBJ2-5
TGTGCCAGCTCACCCCGACTAGCGGGGGGCACAACAGGTGATACGCAGTATTTT,CASSPRLAGGTTGDTQYF,NA,TRBV18,TRBD2,TRBJ2-3
TGTGCCACCTCATGGGGTAGCAATCAGCCCCAGCATTTT,CATSWGSNQPQHF,NA,TRBV6-2/TRBV6-3,NA,TRBJ1-5
TGTGCCTGGGACAGGGTCGGGACCACTGAAGCTTTCTTT,CAWDRVGTTEAFF,NA,TRBV30,TRBD1,TRBJ1-1
TGTGCCAGCTCCGCCGGGGAGACCCAGTACTTC,CASSAGETQYF,NA,TRBV18,NA,TRBJ2-5
TGTGCCAGCAGTTACTCCCGGGCCAACACTGAAGCTTTCTTT,CASSYSRANTEAFF,NA,TRBV6-2/TRBV6-3,NA,TRBJ1-1
TGCAGTGCTGGGGACTTGAAAGAGACCCAGTACTTC,CSAGDLKETQYF,few,TRBV20-1,NA,TRBJ2-5
TGCAGTGCCCAGAGCGGAGCCCAAGAGACCCAGTACTTC,CSAQSGAQETQYF,few,TRBV20-1,NA,TRBJ2-5
TGTGCCAGCAGCCGGAACGTCGGAGTCCAAGAGACCCAGTACTTC,CASSRNVGVQETQYF,NA,TRBV3-1,NA,TRBJ2-5
TGTGCCAGCCGGGACTACTCCTACGAGCAGTACTTC,CASRDYSYEQYF,few,TRBV19,TRBD2,TRBJ2-7
TGTGCCACTTCGGGGGGGAGCTCCTACAATGAGCAGTTCTTC,CATSGGSSYNEQFF,few,TRBV19,TRBD2,TRBJ2-1
TGTGCCAGCAGCTTAAGAACAGGGGGTTTGGGCACTGAAGCTTTCTTT,CASSLRTGGLGTEAFF,NA,TRBV7-6,TRBD1,TRBJ1-1
TGTGCCAGCAGCGTAGAGGGGACGCAGACCGGGGAGCTGTTTTTT,CASSVEGTQTGELFF,few,TRBV9,NA,TRBJ2-2
TGCAGCGTTGTTGGACAGGCCTCCTACGAGCAGTACTTC,CSVVGQASYEQYF,NA,TRBV29-1,TRBD1,TRBJ2-7
TGTGCCAGCAGTGAAGCGGGGAGACTGTTTTTT,CASSEAGRLFF,NA,TRBV6-1,NA,TRBJ1-4
TGTGCCTGGAGTGGGCAGGGAACCTACGAGCAGTACTTC,CAWSGQGTYEQYF,few,TRBV30,NA,TRBJ2-7
TGTGCCACCAGGGACGCGGGACAGTACGACAATGAGCAGTTCTTC,CATRDAGQYDNEQFF,NA,TRBV15,NA,TRBJ2-1
TGCGCCAGCAGCTTTTTCCCCGGTTCTGGACACAACCAAGAGACCCAGTACTTC,CASSFFPGSGHNQETQYF,few,TRBV5-1,NA,TRBJ2-5
TGTGCCAGCAGCAGTGGGACTAGCGGGGCGGCAGAGACCCAGTACTTC,CASSSGTSGAAETQYF,NA,TRBV2,TRBD2,TRBJ2-5
TGTGCCTGGAGTGTACTATCAGGGGGCGCGAACACTGAAGCTTTCTTT,CAWSVLSGGANTEAFF,NA,TRBV30,TRBD1,TRBJ1-1
TGTGCCAGCAGCCAAGGCATGGGGTACCAAGAGACCCAGTACTTC,CASSQGMGYQETQYF,NA,TRBV3-1,NA,TRBJ2-5
TGCGCCAGCAGCCTGACTAGCGGAAACAATGAGCAGTTCTTC,CASSLTSGNNEQFF,NA,TRBV5-1,TRBD2,TRBJ2-1
TGTGCCAGCAGTTACCCGGGCCAGGGTGGTGAAAAACTGTTTTTT,CASSYPGQGGEKLFF,few,TRBV6-6,NA,TRBJ1-4